The 6 T cell receptor beta chains presented below share a single source sample, sequenced in a study of vaccination and CD4 T cells after COVID-19. The antigens for these receptors are not known. The Oncomine TCR Beta short-read assay was applied to DNA of cultured CD4+ T cells. TCRdb reprocessed the PCR reads via MiXCR and lists one record per CDR3 protein. Among approximately 15,000 distinct CDR3 sequences listed, about 39% were seen once. Treatment described: 10-day PBMC culture with coronavirus spike peptide pools or control peptides (ViraFEST assay). Specimen: CD4+ T cells from blood, cultured in vitro, collected before SARS-CoV-2 vaccination. These receptor sequences come from a human donor who had recovered from COVID-19.

The chain joins TRBV7-2 to TRBJ2-5; D may correspond to TRBD1 or TRBD2 (5 bases each). The CDR3 spans 14 residues. Germline V gene data show CDR1 as SGHTA and CDR2 as FQGNSA. The V end lost 5 bases, the J end lost 3 bases, and 13 bases lay between the germline ends. CDR3 amino acids: CASSLNGAEETQYF. The CDR3, as DNA: TGTGCCAGCAGCCTTAACGGGGCAGAAGAGACCCAGTACTTC.

V gene TRBV27 combines with J gene TRBJ2-5; possible D gene TRBD2, 6 bases. The CDR3 totals 16 residues. Trimming stripped 5 bases from V and 5 bases from J, with 21 bases between. Germline V gives CDR1 MNHEY, CDR2 SMNVEV (reference sequence). As DNA, the CDR3 is TGTGCCAGCAGTAACGTCGGGACTTGGGACGGGGAGACCCAGTACTTC. Protein: CASSNVGTWDGETQYF.

V gene TRBV6-5 combines with J gene TRBJ1-3; TRBD1 matches 8 bases. The CDR3 extends over 15 amino acids. J gave up 3 bases and V 4 bases, and 5 bases lay outside the gene matches. Germline V gene data show CDR1 as MNHEY and CDR2 as SVGAGI. CDR3 amino acids: CASSLGQGFGNTIYF. As DNA, the CDR3 is TGTGCCAGCAGTTTAGGACAGGGATTTGGAAACACCATATATTTT.

This clonotype was recorded a few times. The gene calls are TRBV20-1 and TRBJ2-7; a weak D match, TRBD1 (6 bases). The CDR3 runs 13 residues. Per germline, CDR1 DFQATT and CDR2 SNEGSKA (reference sequence). Trimming cost V 8 bases and J 0 bases, with 14 bases left between them. The CDR3 nucleotides read TGCAGTACCAGGGGCAAAAGCTCCTACGAGCAGTACTTC. As protein: CSTRGKSSYEQYF.

V gene TRBV28 combines with J gene TRBJ2-7, with a possible D match to TRBD2 (5 bases). The CDR3 consists of 15 residues. Trimming took 6 bases from V and 3 from J, leaving 18 bases between them. Germline V gene data show CDR1 as MDHEN and CDR2 as SYDVKM. For the CDR3, the DNA is TGTGCCAGCAGACTAAGCACTAGGATTCTCTACGAGCAGTACTTC. The encoded protein is CASRLSTRILYEQYF.

The gene calls are TRBV7-9 and TRBJ1-4, with D maybe TRBD1 (5 bases). The CDR3 consists of 16 residues. Trimming took off 0 bases at V and 4 bases at J, with 12 bases between the two ends. Per the germline V gene, CDR1 is SEHNR and CDR2 is FQNEAQ (reference sequence). CDR3 in DNA: TGTGCCAGCAGCTTAGCGCTGAGGGGCGGTAATGAAAAACTGTTTTTT. As protein: CASSLALRGGNEKLFF.